The next 32 T cell receptor beta chains were all read from a single sample in a study of blood T cell repertoires in COVID-19. Method: immunoSEQ multiplex PCR; TCRdb's copy keeps in-frame clones and lacks some. Counted here are 150,000 to 200,000 clones, roughly 88% occurring once; the ten biggest clones make up around 8.6%. The sample was PBMCs or T cells enriched from blood (not recorded which). The receptors here all came from a woman in her twenties or thirties who had recovered from COVID-19.

The chain links TRBV12-3 or TRBV12-4 to TRBJ1-1, with TRBD1 identical over 10 bases. Trimming cost V 7 bases and J 12 bases; bases outside gene matches: 8. The CDR3 runs to 12 residues. CDR3 sequence: CASTLGQGYSFF. CDR3 DNA sequence: TGTGCCAGCACCTTGGGACAGGGGTACTCTTTCTTT.

DNA for the CDR3: TGTGCCAGCCTTTCAGGGGGCTCCTACGAGCAGTACTTC. Translating gives CASLSGGSYEQYF. The V call is TRBV3-1 (or the pseudogene TRBV3-2), the J call TRBJ2-7; TRBD1 aligns across 7 bases. V was clipped by 8 bases and J by 0 bases; unmatched bases: 4. The CDR3 has 13 residues. Per germline, CDR1 LGHDT and CDR2 YNNKEL (reference sequence).

The V call is TRBV6-6, the J call TRBJ1-5; 9 positions agree with TRBD1. The V gene end was trimmed by 2 bases and the J gene end by 12 bases; junction bases not matched to a gene: 11. The germline CDR1 and CDR2 sequences are MNHNY and SVGAGI (reference sequence). The CDR3 contains 15 residues. The CDR3 loop is CASSYADRGRRSQHF. CDR3 sequence (DNA): TGTGCCAGCAGTTACGCGGACAGGGGCAGGAGAAGCCAGCATTTT.

This clone has only a few counts. The genes are TRBV3-1 (or the pseudogene TRBV3-2) and TRBJ1-4, with 7 bases identical to TRBD1. This CDR3 contains 15 residues. With 0 bases clipped from V and 4 bases from J, the junction kept 2 bases outside the gene matches. From germline, CDR1 is LGHDT and CDR2 YNNKEL (reference sequence). The CDR3 coding sequence is TGTGCCAGCAGCCAAGACAGGGGGATTAATGAAAAACTGTTTTTT. Amino acids: CASSQDRGINEKLFF.

The chain links TRBV20-1 to TRBJ1-4; a possible D gene is TRBD1 (6 bases). From germline, CDR1 is DFQATT and CDR2 SNEGSKA (reference sequence). The V and J ends lost 3 bases and 7 bases respectively, with 12 bases between them. There are 13 residues in the CDR3. The CDR3 loop reads CSASSGGVEKLFF. DNA of the CDR3: TGCAGTGCTAGTTCGGGGGGCGTTGAAAAACTGTTTTTT.

The chain combines TRBV12-3 or TRBV12-4 with TRBJ2-1, with D maybe TRBD2 (7 bases). V shed 3 bases and J shed 9 bases, with 12 bases lying between them. The CDR3 is 13 residues long. The CDR3 bases are TGTGCCAGCAGTTTGGGGGGGGCTGGTGAGCAGTTCTTC. Its protein is CASSLGGAGEQFF.

The chain joins TRBV7-2 to TRBJ2-5; D perhaps matches TRBD2 (6 bases). The V end was cut by 5 bases, the J end by 2 bases, with 12 bases between. Germline V CDR1 and CDR2: SGHTA, FQGNSA. The CDR3 length is 14 residues. CDR3 nucleotides: TGTGCCAGCAGCGGAGGGATTCTTCAAGAGACCCAGTACTTC. Translated: CASSGGILQETQYF.

This chain links TRBV7-9 with TRBJ1-1; TRBD1 matches at 10 bases. This CDR3 comprises 18 residues. V gave up 1 base and J gave up 0 bases; unmatched junction bases: 8. Germline V lookup: CDR1 SEHNR, CDR2 FQNEAQ (reference sequence). The CDR3 DNA follows: TGTGCCAGCAGCTTAGTTCGAGGGGGACAGGGGCTGAACACTGAAGCTTTCTTT. Encoded protein: CASSLVRGGQGLNTEAFF. Drawing the rest from reference TRBV7-9 and TRBJ1-1, the complete variable domain is DTGVSQNPRHKITKRGQNVTFRCDPISEHNRLYWYRQTLGQGPEFLTYFQNEAQLEKSRLLSDRFSAERPKGSFSTLEIQRTEQGDSAMYLCASSLVRGGQGLNTEAFFGQGTRLTVV.

This rearrangement joins TRBV29-1 to TRBJ2-7, with 11 bases matching TRBD1. The CDR3 is made up of 14 amino acids. CDR1 is SQVTM, CDR2 ANQGSEA, per germline. After removal of 2 bases from V and 6 bases from J, the junction contained 6 bases not matched to a gene. CDR3 protein: CSVETGQGVGEQYF. The CDR3 nucleotides are TGCAGCGTTGAAACGGGACAGGGGGTAGGCGAGCAGTACTTC.

This chain links TRBV2 with TRBJ2-3, with a tentative D call TRBD1 (6 bases). Germline CDR1 reads SNHLY; CDR2 reads FYNNEI. With 9 bases removed from V and 0 bases from J, the gap between germline ends came to 13 bases. The CDR3 covers 14 residues. CDR3 bases: TGTGCCAGTCAGGGGAGTCCTAGCACAGATACGCAGTATTTT. Encoded protein: CASQGSPSTDTQYF.

The chain employs TRBV6-5 and TRBJ2-2; D gene unclear. This CDR3 comprises 14 residues. V lost 4 bases, J lost 3 bases, and 9 bases lay in between. Germline V gene lookup returns CDR1 MNHEY and CDR2 SVGAGI. The CDR3 loop reads CASSLVGYTGELFF. DNA of the CDR3: TGTGCCAGCAGTTTAGTTGGTTACACCGGGGAGCTGTTTTTT.

J is TRBJ1-4 and V is TRBV2; 7 positions agree with TRBD1. Unmatched junction bases numbered 9, after V lost 4 bases and J lost 4 bases. Germline CDR1 and CDR2: SNHLY and FYNNEI. The length of the CDR3 is 16 residues. The CDR3 reads CASSGQTGLGNEKLFF. The CDR3 DNA reads TGTGCCAGCAGTGGTCAGACAGGGTTGGGTAATGAAAAACTGTTTTTT.

The V call is TRBV2, the J call TRBJ1-3; D is unclear. With 8 bases removed from V and 0 bases from J, the gap between germline ends came to 11 bases. The CDR3 runs 14 residues. From germline, CDR1 is SNHLY and CDR2 FYNNEI. The CDR3 reads CASLEANSGNTIYF. In DNA form, the CDR3 reads TGTGCCAGCCTTGAGGCAAACTCTGGAAACACCATATATTTT.

This chain links TRBV11-2 with TRBJ2-2; D possibly corresponds to TRBD2 (6 bases). Per the germline V gene, CDR1 is SGHAT and CDR2 is FQNNGV. V lost 5 bases and J 6 bases, leaving 16 bases between the germline ends. CDR3 length: 15 residues. The CDR3 nucleotides read TGTGCCAGCAGCCCCACGGGAGCTCGTCCCGGGGAGCTGTTTTTT. It encodes CASSPTGARPGELFF.

This chain joins TRBV10-3 and TRBJ1-1; a possible D gene is TRBD1 (5 bases). CDR1 is ENHRY, CDR2 SYGVKD, per germline. The V end was cut by 6 bases, the J end by 0 bases, with 11 bases between. The CDR3 length is 14 residues. This CDR3 is CAISQAGLNTEAFF. Written as DNA, the CDR3 is TGTGCCATCAGCCAGGCAGGGCTGAACACTGAAGCTTTCTTT.

The rearrangement uses TRBV5-1 and TRBJ1-3, with D unresolved. Trimming took 4 bases from V and 0 from J, leaving 14 bases between them. The CDR3 totals 16 residues. In germline, CDR1 is SGHRS, CDR2 YFSETQ. CDR3 DNA sequence: TGCGCCAGCAGCACCTCTCCACAGAGCTCTGGAAACACCATATATTTT. Its translation: CASSTSPQSSGNTIYF.

The V call is TRBV29-1, the J call TRBJ1-2, with no clear D. From germline, CDR1 is SQVTM and CDR2 ANQGSEA. The CDR3 is made up of 12 amino acids. Trimming removed 4 bases at V and 5 bases at J, with 11 bases between. This CDR3 reads CSVGRGEYGYTF. CDR3 bases: TGCAGCGTTGGCCGGGGAGAATATGGCTACACCTTC.

The V gene is TRBV28, the J gene TRBJ2-7; weak D call: TRBD2 (5 bases). The V end was cut by 3 bases, the J end by 2 bases, with 11 bases between. Germline V gives CDR1 MDHEN, CDR2 SYDVKM. CDR3 length: 14 amino acids. CDR3 DNA: TGTGCCAGCAGTTTTCGGGGTGCAGCCTACGAGCAGTACTTC. It codes for CASSFRGAAYEQYF.

V gene TRBV13 combines with J gene TRBJ2-3, with TRBD2 matching 8 bases. J lost 4 bases, V lost 10 bases, and 10 bases had no gene match. The CDR3 has 14 residues. Per germline, CDR1 PRHDT and CDR2 FYEKMQ (reference sequence). This CDR3 reads CATLREGRSDTQYF. Here the CDR3 DNA reads TGTGCCACATTACGGGAGGGCCGATCAGATACGCAGTATTTT.

DNA of the CDR3: TGTGCCAGCAGTTACGGAGGAGGGAACACCGGGGAGCTGTTTTTT. Translated: CASSYGGGNTGELFF. The chain employs TRBV6-5 and TRBJ2-2; D possibly corresponds to TRBD2 (5 bases). V gave up 2 bases and J gave up 1 base, with 8 bases separating them. Germline CDR1 and CDR2: MNHEY and SVGAGI. There are 15 residues in the CDR3.

This clone was picked up one time. The chain combines TRBV21-1 with TRBJ1-3; the DNA was not used to check the table's D call, TRBD1. TRBV21-1 is a pseudogene segment. This CDR3 comprises 16 residues. This CDR3 reads CASSKRGKGAGNTIYF. As DNA, the CDR3 is TGTGCCAGCAGCAAAAGGGGAAAAGGCGCTGGAAACACCATATATTTT.

This chain links TRBV6-5 with TRBJ2-3; TRBD1 matches at 7 bases. This CDR3 is built from 14 residues. V trimming: 10 bases; J trimming: 0 bases; junction bases outside the gene matches: 7. Germline CDR1 reads MNHEY; CDR2 reads SVGAGI. CDR3 DNA: TGTGCCACAAGGGGGCTCCTGAGCACAGATACGCAGTATTTT. It translates to CATRGLLSTDTQYF.

The V and J genes are TRBV3-1 (or the pseudogene TRBV3-2) and TRBJ1-3, with D possibly being TRBD1 (6 bases). This CDR3 has 20 amino acids. Germline CDR1 and CDR2: LGHDT and YNNKEL (reference sequence). V was clipped by 4 bases and J by 0 bases, with 25 bases between them. DNA of the CDR3: TGTGCCAGCAGCCCGACCCCCGGGACACTCGTCTCCAGCTCTGGAAACACCATATATTTT. Its translation: CASSPTPGTLVSSSGNTIYF.

This chain joins TRBV5-1 and TRBJ2-3, with 14 bases fitting TRBD2. V dropped 3 bases and J dropped 4; count of bases not matched to a gene: 7. The CDR3 sequence is 17 residues long. CDR1 and CDR2 from the germline V gene are SGHRS and YFSETQ. CDR3 amino acids: CASSSGTSGSQADTQYF. The CDR3 DNA is TGCGCCAGCAGCTCCGGGACTAGCGGGAGTCAAGCAGATACGCAGTATTTT.

This chain links TRBV19 with TRBJ1-2; D ambiguous. Germline V gene lookup returns CDR1 LNHDA and CDR2 SQIVND (reference sequence). The length of the CDR3 is 11 residues. V lost 1 base and J lost 6, with 3 bases in between. The CDR3 sequence is CASSIGDGYTF. For the CDR3, the DNA is TGTGCCAGTAGTATAGGAGATGGCTACACCTTC.

This rearrangement joins TRBV18 to TRBJ1-3; maybe TRBD1 (6 bases). The CDR3 contains 16 residues. V shed 1 base and J shed 2 bases, with 12 bases lying between them. Per the germline V gene, CDR1 is KGHSH and CDR2 is LQKENI. DNA for the CDR3: TGTGCCAGCTCACCACTATCTCAGGGGACTGGAAACACCATATATTTT. It translates to CASSPLSQGTGNTIYF.

This clone was seen a few times. The chain combines TRBV29-1 with TRBJ2-6, with 7 bases fitting TRBD1. This CDR3 has 15 amino acids. V lost 6 bases to trimming and J lost 0 bases; unmatched junction nucleotides: 5. CDR1 SQVTM and CDR2 ANQGSEA come from the germline V gene. CDR3 amino acids: CSVRQGTSGANVLTF. In DNA form, the CDR3 reads TGCAGCGTAAGACAGGGAACCTCTGGGGCCAACGTCCTGACTTTC.

V gene TRBV6-4 combines with J gene TRBJ1-5; D is unclear. Germline CDR1 is MRHNA and CDR2 is SNTAGT. V was trimmed by 0 bases and J by 7 bases, leaving 10 bases between them. The CDR3 contains 14 residues. CDR3: CASSDSPFRQPQHF. CDR3 nucleotides: TGTGCCAGCAGTGACTCGCCCTTTCGGCAGCCCCAGCATTTT.

The V call is TRBV5-4, the J call TRBJ1-6; TRBD1 aligns across 8 bases. V shed 1 base, J shed 7 bases, and the junction held 13 bases outside the gene matches. The CDR3 is 18 residues long. Germline CDR1 reads SGHNT; CDR2 reads YYREEE (reference sequence). CDR3 in amino acids: CASSLWTGNPIMNSPLHF. The DNA of the CDR3 is TGTGCCAGCAGCTTGTGGACAGGGAATCCCATTATGAATTCACCCCTCCACTTT.

This rearrangement joins TRBV5-5 to TRBJ2-2, with TRBD1 identical over 8 bases. The V gene end was trimmed by 4 bases and the J gene end by 0 bases; junction bases not matched to a gene: 5. The germline gives CDR1 SGHKS, CDR2 YYEKEE (reference sequence). CDR3 size: 16 residues. The CDR3 here is CASSIKTGANTGELFF. In DNA form, the CDR3 reads TGTGCCAGCAGCATAAAGACAGGGGCGAACACCGGGGAGCTGTTTTTT.

This clone was seen a single time. The chain has TRBV3-1 (or the pseudogene TRBV3-2) and TRBJ1-2, with a weak D call TRBD1 (5 bases). CDR3 length: 14 amino acids. V gave up 6 bases and J gave up 2 bases, with 13 bases separating them. Germline V gene data show CDR1 as LGHDT and CDR2 as YNNKEL (reference sequence). The CDR3 bases are TGTGCCAGCAGGCAAACAGGTAGAAACTATGGCTACACCTTC. This codes for CASRQTGRNYGYTF.

This clone appeared a single time. The V call is TRBV7-3, the J call TRBJ1-2; 12 bases are a match to TRBD1. Germline V CDR1 and CDR2: SGHTA, FQGTGA. This CDR3 spans 15 amino acids. V shed 1 base and J 8 bases; nucleotides not matched to a gene: 5. CDR3 sequence: CASSLRGQGARGYTF. The CDR3 nucleotides read TGTGCCAGCAGCTTAAGGGGACAGGGGGCGCGAGGCTACACCTTC. Full variable domain (outside the CDR3, taken from reference TRBV7-3 and TRBJ1-2): GAGVSQTPSNKVTEKGKYVELRCDPISGHTALYWYRQSLGQGPEFLIYFQGTGAADDSGLPNDRFFAVRPEGSVSTLKIQRTERGDSAVYLCASSLRGQGARGYTFGSGTRLTVV.